The 23 T cell receptor beta chains below come from one sample, sequenced in a study of shared clonotypes between healthy human individuals. Naive CD8 populations comprised CD45RO-negative cells positively selected for CCR7, excluding terminally differentiated effector memory CD45RA+ cells. Clones were read by immunoSEQ multiplex PCR, and TCRdb kept only the in-frame ones, dropping some. The table includes roughly 650,000 clones, roughly 96% detected once. Sequenced: naive CD8+ T cells sorted from blood. The receptors come from a woman aged 25 to 39 in good health.

This chain connects TRBV29-1 to TRBJ2-5, with D uncertain. The CDR3 consists of 12 residues. Per the germline V gene, CDR1 is SQVTM and CDR2 is ANQGSEA. Between the trimmed V and J ends, which lost 4 bases and 0 bases, there was a span of 6 bases. The CDR3 reads CSVVANQETQYF. The CDR3, as DNA: TGCAGCGTTGTGGCAAACCAAGAGACCCAGTACTTC. The variable domain in full, completed from reference TRBV29-1 and TRBJ2-5, reads SAVISQKPSRDICQRGTSLTIQCQVDSQVTMMFWYRQQPGQSLTLIATANQGSEATYESGFVIDKFPISRPNLTFSTLTVSNMSPEDSSIYLCSVVANQETQYFGPGTRLLVL.

This sequence joins TRBV28 and TRBJ2-7, with 7 bases matching TRBD2. The CDR3 covers 11 residues. Germline-derived CDR1 and CDR2 are MDHEN and SYDVKM. The V segment lost 8 bases and the J segment 5 bases; nucleotides outside the gene matches: 3. CDR3 region: CASSGGNEQYF. In DNA form, the CDR3 reads TGTGCCAGCTCGGGGGGAAACGAGCAGTACTTC. The whole variable domain, remainder taken from reference TRBV28 and TRBJ2-7, is DVKVTQSSRYLVKRTGEKVFLECVQDMDHENMFWYRQDPGLGLRLIYFSYDVKMKEKGDIPEGYSVSREKKERFSLILESASTNQTSMYLCASSGGNEQYFGPGTRLTVT.

The chain uses TRBV5-1 and TRBJ2-7; the D is unclear. The CDR3 spans 14 residues. Germline lookup yields CDR1 SGHRS and CDR2 YFSETQ. V was pared by 0 bases and J by 4 bases, with 11 bases between. CDR3 amino acids: CASSLGGQPYEQYF. CDR3 DNA: TGCGCCAGCAGCTTGGGTGGGCAGCCTTACGAGCAGTACTTC. Full variable domain (rest looked up from reference TRBV5-1 and TRBJ2-7): KAGVTQTPRYLIKTRGQQVTLSCSPISGHRSVSWYQQTPGQGLQFLFEYFSETQRNKGNFPGRFSGRQFSNSRSEMNVSTLELGDSALYLCASSLGGQPYEQYFGPGTRLTVT.

The chain employs TRBV23-1 and TRBJ2-7, with TRBD1 matching over 10 bases. TRBV23-1 is assigned to the ORF class and has an uncertain function. V lost 3 bases, J lost 2 bases, and 4 bases stayed unmatched. The CDR3 loop spans 15 amino acids. CDR3 sequence: CASSQGQGNPYEQYF. The CDR3 region has the DNA TGCGCCAGCAGTCAGGGACAGGGGAACCCCTACGAGCAGTACTTC.

The chain uses TRBV15 and TRBJ2-1; 9 positions agree with TRBD2. Germline V gives CDR1 LNHNV, CDR2 YYDKDF (reference sequence). With V trimmed by 3 bases and J by 6 bases, 15 bases remained unmatched. This CDR3 spans 18 amino acids. The CDR3 is CATSRGSLAGEMFNEQFF. The CDR3 bases are TGTGCCACCAGCAGGGGTAGTTTAGCGGGAGAGATGTTCAATGAGCAGTTCTTC.

The V and J genes are TRBV14 and TRBJ2-7, with 8 positions matching TRBD2. The CDR3 loop spans 14 amino acids. Germline values: CDR1 SGHDN, CDR2 FVKESK. Germline trimming cut 7 bases from V and 4 bases from J; bases unmatched to any gene: 9. Written as DNA, the CDR3 is TGTGCCAGCATCAACGATAGCGGGAAGTACGAGCAGTACTTC. The encoded protein is CASINDSGKYEQYF.

The chain combines TRBV27 with TRBJ1-2; D is perhaps TRBD1 (5 bases). V lost 6 bases, J lost 0 bases, and 14 bases lay in between. Looked up from germline, CDR1 is MNHEY and CDR2 is SMNVEV (reference sequence). The CDR3 totals 15 residues. The CDR3 here is CASRPMGQSNYGYTF. CDR3 DNA sequence: TGTGCCAGCAGACCTATGGGGCAGTCTAACTATGGCTACACCTTC.

This chain connects TRBV9 to TRBJ1-1; D unresolved. This CDR3 comprises 15 residues. V was shortened by 0 bases and J by 6 bases, with 15 bases between the two germline ends. Germline assignment: CDR1 SGDLS and CDR2 YYNGEE. CDR3 sequence reads: CASSVEEGSVAEAFF. CDR3 DNA sequence: TGTGCCAGCAGCGTAGAAGAGGGCTCTGTAGCTGAAGCTTTCTTT.

The V gene is TRBV7-9, the J gene TRBJ1-3; possible D gene TRBD1, 5 bases. The V gene lost 5 bases and the J gene lost 0 bases, with 17 bases spanning the gap. This CDR3 region has 17 residues. Germline assignment: CDR1 SEHNR and CDR2 FQNEAQ (reference sequence). CDR3 protein: CASSPLGDVTSGNTIYF. The CDR3 bases are TGTGCCAGCAGCCCTCTGGGGGACGTGACCTCTGGAAACACCATATATTTT.

The chain couples TRBV27 to TRBJ2-3; 12 bases are a match to TRBD2. CDR1 and CDR2 (germline): MNHEY, SMNVEV (reference sequence). The length of the CDR3 is 14 residues. Trimming at V came to 8 bases and at J to 4 bases, leaving 4 bases not matched to a gene. In nucleotides, the CDR3 is TGTGCCAGCTGTCGGACTAGCGGGGCAGATACGCAGTATTTT. Translation gives CASCRTSGADTQYF.

CDR3 loop: CASSWTGDTEAFF. The CDR3 nucleotides are TGCGCCAGCTCTTGGACAGGGGACACTGAAGCTTTCTTT. The V gene is TRBV5-1, the J gene TRBJ1-1; 9 positions agree with TRBD1. Germline CDR1 is SGHRS and CDR2 is YFSETQ. This CDR3 has 13 residues. J was trimmed by 3 bases and V by 7 bases; bases with no gene match: 4.

This clone was seen just once. The CDR3 is CASNRSFRDNEQFF. The CDR3 nucleotides are TGTGCCAGCAACAGGAGCTTCCGGGACAATGAGCAGTTCTTC. The rearrangement links TRBV27 to TRBJ2-1, with TRBD1 as a possible D gene (5 bases). The V end was cut by 7 bases, the J end by 5 bases, with 15 bases between. Germline CDR1 MNHEY, CDR2 SMNVEV (reference sequence). CDR3 size: 14 residues.

V usage is TRBV27 and J usage is TRBJ2-3; weak D call: TRBD2 (6 bases). Deletions cut 7 bases from V and 1 base from J, with 15 bases between. The CDR3 length is 15 residues. CDR1 is MNHEY and CDR2 is SMNVEV in the germline V gene (reference sequence). The chain's CDR3 is CASKAGGMGTDTQYF. CDR3 bases: TGTGCCAGCAAAGCGGGTGGTATGGGCACAGATACGCAGTATTTT.

As for this clone: At the DNA level, this CDR3 is encoded by other sequences in the same sample as well. The chain couples TRBV19 to TRBJ1-5, with 8 bases lining up with TRBD1. Germline-derived CDR1 and CDR2 are LNHDA and SQIVND (reference sequence). The CDR3 is made up of 15 amino acids. The ends lost 6 bases at V and 2 bases at J; junction bases unmatched: 6. CDR3 sequence (DNA): TGTGCCAGTAGGTACCGGGGACAGGGCAATCAGCCCCAGCATTTT. It yields the protein CASRYRGQGNQPQHF.

This chain links TRBV28 with TRBJ2-2; 7 bases match TRBD1. Germline V lookup: CDR1 MDHEN, CDR2 SYDVKM. The V segment lost 4 bases and the J segment 6 bases; nucleotides outside the gene matches: 11. The CDR3 extends over 16 amino acids. The CDR3 protein is CASSSSDRDRSGELFF. The CDR3 bases are TGTGCCAGCAGTTCCTCAGACAGGGATCGATCCGGGGAGCTGTTTTTT.

This clone appeared a single time. The chain has TRBV7-8 and TRBJ1-1; the D gene is possibly TRBD1 (5 bases). This CDR3 has 15 amino acids. Deletions cut 3 bases from V and 4 bases from J, with 15 bases between. Germline V lookup: CDR1 SGHVS, CDR2 FQNEAQ. This chain's CDR3 is CASSFSRGGSTEAFF. Here the CDR3 DNA reads TGTGCCAGCAGCTTTTCTAGGGGCGGGAGCACTGAAGCTTTCTTT.

The chain is built from TRBV28 and TRBJ2-1, with D possibly TRBD2 on 5 matching bases. The V and J ends lost 5 bases and 5 bases respectively, with 22 bases between them. The CDR3 has 17 residues. Germline CDR1 MDHEN, CDR2 SYDVKM. The CDR3 region has the DNA TGTGCCAGCAGTACATTTCCACTAGTCGTGGGAAACAATGAGCAGTTCTTC. Translation: CASSTFPLVVGNNEQFF.

V gene TRBV19 combines with J gene TRBJ2-1; TRBD2 is a possible D gene (6 bases). The CDR3 is 13 residues long. Per the germline V gene, CDR1 is LNHDA and CDR2 is SQIVND (reference sequence). Trimming left V 2 bases short and J 8 bases short, with 10 bases between. The CDR3 coding sequence is TGTGCCAGTAGTATATGGGTAGCGGATGAGCAGTTCTTC. It encodes CASSIWVADEQFF.

V is TRBV4-1 and J is TRBJ2-7; D is perhaps TRBD2 (5 bases). CDR1 is MGHRA and CDR2 is YSYEKL in the germline V gene. V was pared by 1 base and J by 3 bases, with 13 bases between. The CDR3 sequence is 15 residues long. CDR3 residues: CASSQGPAEDYEQYF. CDR3 coding DNA: TGCGCCAGCAGCCAAGGACCGGCGGAGGACTACGAGCAGTACTTC.

The chain has TRBV19 and TRBJ2-1; 12 bases fit TRBD2. Germline CDR1 reads LNHDA; CDR2 reads SQIVND (reference sequence). The ends lost 5 bases at V and 2 bases at J; junction bases unmatched: 1. The length of the CDR3 is 15 residues. The CDR3 region is CASSLAGGTYNEQFF. The CDR3 bases are TGTGCCAGTAGTCTAGCGGGAGGGACCTACAATGAGCAGTTCTTC. Variable domain in full (rest from reference TRBV19 and TRBJ2-1): DGGITQSPKYLFRKEGQNVTLSCEQNLNHDAMYWYRQDPGQGLRLIYYSQIVNDFQKGDIAEGYSVSREKKESFPLTVTSAQKNPTAFYLCASSLAGGTYNEQFFGPGTRLTVL.

The genes are TRBV2 and TRBJ2-1; 11 bases are a match to TRBD2. The CDR3 extends over 19 amino acids. Per germline, CDR1 SNHLY and CDR2 FYNNEI. The V gene end was trimmed by 7 bases and the J gene end by 4 bases; junction bases not matched to a gene: 18. CDR3 protein: CASKYGSGRAGMPYNEQFF. In DNA form, the CDR3 reads TGTGCCAGCAAGTACGGTAGCGGGAGGGCGGGGATGCCTTACAATGAGCAGTTCTTC. Combining the CDR3 with reference TRBV2 and TRBJ2-1 gives the whole variable domain EPEVTQTPSHQVTQMGQEVILRCVPISNHLYFYWYRQILGQKVEFLVSFYNNEISEKSEIFDDQFSVERPDGSNFTLKIRSTKLEDSAMYFCASKYGSGRAGMPYNEQFFGPGTRLTVL.

The chain employs TRBV27 and TRBJ2-1; 12 nucleotides align to TRBD2. There are 15 residues in the CDR3. Germline assignment: CDR1 MNHEY and CDR2 SMNVEV (reference sequence). J gave up 10 bases and V 6 bases, and 10 bases lay outside the gene matches. The CDR3 region is CASSGRTSGMGEQFF. Here the CDR3 DNA reads TGTGCCAGCAGCGGCCGGACTAGCGGGATGGGGGAGCAGTTCTTC.

The genes are TRBV19 and TRBJ1-3; D gene unclear. There are 10 residues in the CDR3. Germline V CDR1 and CDR2: LNHDA, SQIVND (reference sequence). The V gene lost 10 bases and the J gene lost 8 bases, with 9 bases spanning the gap. The CDR3 region has the DNA TGTGCCACCGAGGGTGACACCATATATTTT. Translating it yields CATEGDTIYF.